These T cell receptor beta chains were read from a single sample in a study of blood T cells in healthy people across ages. TCRdb used MiXCR to reprocess the 5' RACE reads, holding one entry per CDR3 protein. Of 600,000 or so distinct CDR3 sequences in the sample, about 28% were seen once. Sequenced sample: blood. The receptors originated from a woman of 80 years or more in good health. Both conserved end residues are part of each CDR3. Fields, in order: D gene, V gene, clone size, J gene, CDR3 DNA, CDR3 protein. A D gene is named only where the DNA matches it firmly. The size entry is marked missing in some rows and otherwise reads once, few, many or a size class.

TRBD1	TRBV28	.	TRBJ2-7	TGTGCCAGCAGAGGACAGGGGTGCGAGCAGTACTTC	CASRGQGCEQYF
.	TRBV20-1	many	TRBJ2-5	TGCAGTGCCGCCAAGGGGGAGACCCAGTACTTC	CSAAKGETQYF
.	TRBV7-3	many	TRBJ2-1	TGTGCCAGCAGCTCAGGACCCTCCAGGGCCAATGAGCAGTTCTTC	CASSSGPSRANEQFF
TRBD2	TRBV7-2	many	TRBJ2-5	TGTGCCAGCAGCCAATTGGGACTAGCAGATCAAGAGACCCAGTACTTC	CASSQLGLADQETQYF
TRBD1	TRBV29-1	many	TRBJ2-7	TGCAGCGTTTCCGGGACAGGGGATCTCTACGAGCAGTACTTC	CSVSGTGDLYEQYF
.	TRBV14	many	TRBJ2-5	TGTGCCAGCAGCCCCCCATTGGGGAGAGGGGAGACCCAGTACTTC	CASSPPLGRGETQYF
TRBD1	TRBV6-1	few	TRBJ1-5	TGTGCCAGCATGGGGTGGGACAGGTTGGCCGCCCAGCATTTT	CASMGWDRLAAQHF
.	TRBV6-5	many	TRBJ2-3	TGTGCCAGCACCGTGCAAGATACGCAGTATTTT	CASTVQDTQYF
TRBD2	TRBV28	many	TRBJ2-3	TGTGCCAGCGGACGCCCCGGGGGGTGGACAGATACGCAGTATTTT	CASGRPGGWTDTQYF
.	TRBV12-3/TRBV12-4	.	TRBJ1-2	TGTGCCAGCAGTCCAGGACCAGTCCGCTATGGCTACACCTTC	CASSPGPVRYGYTF
.	TRBV5-1	.	TRBJ2-2	TGCGCCAGCAGCTTGACAGGGCCTAACACCGGGGAGCTGTTTTTT	CASSLTGPNTGELFF
TRBD1	TRBV7-2	many	TRBJ1-5	TGTGCCAGCAGCCCTCGTGGGGGACAGGGGAGGCAGCCCCAGCATTTT	CASSPRGGQGRQPQHF
TRBD1	TRBV7-2	few	TRBJ2-1	TGTGCCAGCAGCTCGCGGTCGGGACAGGGGATCAATGAGCAGTTCTTC	CASSSRSGQGINEQFF
TRBD1	TRBV7-8	many	TRBJ2-7	TGTGCCAGCAGCTTTGGACAGGGGCCCTACGAGCAGTACTTC	CASSFGQGPYEQYF
TRBD1	TRBV5-1	many	TRBJ1-2	TGCGCCAGCAGCTTAGGACAGGGGGCGAAGCCGAACTATGGCTACACCTTC	CASSLGQGAKPNYGYTF
.	TRBV30	.	TRBJ1-2	TGTGCCTGGAGTGTAGACTCGGTAGTCCTTAACTATGGCTACACCTTC	CAWSVDSVVLNYGYTF
TRBD1	TRBV5-1	few	TRBJ2-1	TGCGCCAGCAGCTTGGGACAGGGGCAGTTCTTC	CASSLGQGQFF
.	TRBV4-3	many	TRBJ2-7	TGCGCCAGCAGCCTCAAGTTGGCAGCCGAGCAGTACTTC	CASSLKLAAEQYF
TRBD1	TRBV30	.	TRBJ1-4	TGTGCCTTGACAGGGAGTAATGAAAAACTGTTTTTT	CALTGSNEKLFF
.	TRBV20-1	many	TRBJ1-6	TGCAGTGCTATGGTTATAGCCCCAGGGTCCTATAATTCACCCCTCCACTTT	CSAMVIAPGSYNSPLHF
TRBD1	TRBV7-9	many	TRBJ1-5	TGTGCCAGCAGCTTCACAGGGGAGCAGCCCCAGCATTTT	CASSFTGEQPQHF
TRBD1	TRBV2	many	TRBJ2-5	TGTGCCAGCAGTGAATCTATCCGGACAGGAGAGACCCAGTACTTC	CASSESIRTGETQYF
TRBD1	TRBV7-2	.	TRBJ1-2	TGTGCCAGCAGCTTATTTGGACAGGGGGACTATGGCTACACCTTC	CASSLFGQGDYGYTF
.	TRBV9	.	TRBJ2-1	TGTGCCAGCGGCCCCCAAGGCGGTCATGAGCAGTTCTTC	CASGPQGGHEQFF
.	TRBV4-2	many	TRBJ1-1	TGTGCCAGCAGCCAAGTGGGGGGCGAGTTAACTGAAGCTTTCTTT	CASSQVGGELTEAFF
.	TRBV3-1	many	TRBJ2-4	TGTGCCAGCAGCCAAGATCCTTGGAGGGCGAAGGACATTCAGTACTTC	CASSQDPWRAKDIQYF
TRBD1	TRBV7-3	many	TRBJ1-1	TGTGCCAGCAGCTCTGACAGGGGGTTGAACACTGAAGCTTTCTTT	CASSSDRGLNTEAFF
TRBD1	TRBV5-1	many	TRBJ1-5	TGCGCCAGCAGTCCCGGGACAGCTCTAAATCAGCCCCAGCATTTT	CASSPGTALNQPQHF
TRBD1	TRBV27	few	TRBJ2-1	TGTGCCAGCAGTTCCGACAGGGGGCGAGGAATCCCCTGCAATGAGCAGTTCTTC	CASSSDRGRGIPCNEQFF
.	TRBV28	.	TRBJ2-3	TGTGTCAGCAGGCCCACCGCAGGGTGGTCAACAGATACGCAGTATTTT	CVSRPTAGWSTDTQYF
TRBD1	TRBV24-1	.	TRBJ1-5	TGTGCCACCAGGGAGACAGGGGCCAATCAGCCCCAGCATTTT	CATRETGANQPQHF
.	TRBV3-1	many	TRBJ2-5	TGTGCCAGCAGCCAAGCGGGGGAGGCAGAGACCCAGTACTTC	CASSQAGEAETQYF
.	TRBV30	few	TRBJ1-4	TGTGCCTGGTCTCGGCAGGGGAGGAGTGAAAAACTGTTTTTT	CAWSRQGRSEKLFF
TRBD2	TRBV10-3	many	TRBJ2-1	TGTGCCATCAGTGAGTCCGCCCGAGGGAGGGCTGAGCAGTTCTTC	CAISESARGRAEQFF
.	TRBV12-3/TRBV12-4	many	TRBJ1-1	TGTGCCAGCAGTTTAGCGTCGGGGGGCCTAGGGAACACTGAAGCTTTCTTT	CASSLASGGLGNTEAFF
TRBD1	TRBV27	many	TRBJ2-3	TGTGCCACCAGGCGGACAGGGAGGATGGAAGATACGCAGTATTTT	CATRRTGRMEDTQYF
TRBD2	TRBV6-2/TRBV6-3	many	TRBJ2-3	TGTGCCAGCAGTTACGTGCGGGGGGGCACAGATACGCAGTATTTT	CASSYVRGGTDTQYF
TRBD2	TRBV6-1	many	TRBJ2-1	TGTGCCAGCAGTGGTGGACTAGCGGGGGGGTTCGACAATGAGCAGTTCTTC	CASSGGLAGGFDNEQFF
.	TRBV7-6	.	TRBJ2-2	TGTGCCAGCAACCGGGGGCCCGGGGAGCTGTTTTTT	CASNRGPGELFF
.	TRBV2	many	TRBJ2-7	TGTGCCAGCAGCAACGTAGCCTACGAGCAGTACTTC	CASSNVAYEQYF